Below are 4 T cell receptor beta chains sequenced from a single sample in a study of OX40 agonist ivuxolimab in advanced cancers. The library was made by the immunoSEQ multiplex PCR assay. The source is immuneACCESS, and TCRdb retained only in-frame sequences with V and J called. Part of the clones is not carried over; for the studies checked, unresolved V genes explain less than half of this, and the remainder is unexplained. The table for this sample lists 25,000 to 35,000 clones; about 88% of them were counted only once. Together, the top ten hold roughly 31% of the sample. The sequencing here drew on CD4+ or CD8+ T cells sorted from blood, taken in a trial of the OX40 agonist ivuxolimab. The receptors were sampled from an adult with an advanced solid tumor such as melanoma, head and neck, liver or kidney cancer.

This clone was detected only once. The V gene is TRBV7-8, the J gene TRBJ2-7; 7 nucleotides match TRBD2. CDR3 length: 15 residues. Trimming at V came to 3 bases and at J to 3 bases, leaving 8 bases not matched to a gene. The V gene's germline CDR1 is SGHVS and CDR2 FQNEAQ. DNA for the CDR3: TGTGCCAGCAGCTTCTCAGGACTAGGCGTCTACGAGCAGTACTTC. Protein product: CASSFSGLGVYEQYF.

By share, this clone ranks as medium-sized. The genes are TRBV28 and TRBJ1-2, with D possibly matching TRBD1 (5 bases). V was shortened by 5 bases and J by 7 bases, with 11 bases between the two germline ends. The CDR3 is 12 amino acids. Looked up from germline, CDR1 is MDHEN and CDR2 is SYDVKM. CDR3 protein: CASSLDRSGYTF. CDR3 DNA: TGTGCCAGCAGTCTCGACAGATCTGGCTACACCTTC.

The V call is TRBV29-1, the J call TRBJ2-7; the D gene could be TRBD1 or TRBD2 (6 bases each). Trimming took off 0 bases at V and 4 bases at J, with 10 bases between the two ends. The CDR3 has 13 amino acids. Germline-derived CDR1 and CDR2 are SQVTM and ANQGSEA. The CDR3: CSVEDGGSYEQYF. The CDR3 DNA reads TGCAGCGTTGAAGACGGGGGCTCGTACGAGCAGTACTTC.

The V gene is TRBV10-3, the J gene TRBJ1-1, with TRBD1 as a possible D gene (5 bases). In germline, CDR1 is ENHRY, CDR2 SYGVKD. The ends were cut back, 0 bases at V and 2 bases at J, with 10 bases in the middle. This CDR3 contains 15 residues. CDR3 region: CAISESTRTNTEAFF. CDR3 in DNA: TGTGCCATCAGTGAGTCGACTAGGACAAACACTGAAGCTTTCTTT.